This TCR beta chain was identified in a study of T-cell reconstitution after alpha-beta-depleted transplantation in children. Study-wide points: At around two months after transplant, the alpha-beta T cells were reportedly derived from several hundred expanded clones that came from non-depleted graft cells.

This clonotype came up many times. The antigen is undetermined. TCRbeta library preparation incorporated unique molecular identifiers. TCRdb redid the calling of the PCR reads with MiXCR, one entry per CDR3 protein. The data hold fewer than 550,000 distinct CDR3 sequences, with 10% observed a single time. Germline CDR1 reads MDHEN; CDR2 reads SYDVKM. CDR3 length: 14 residues. Trimming left V 4 bases short and J 0 bases short, with 9 bases between. This chain connects TRBV28 to TRBJ1-1, with no clear D. The clonotype comes from a child aged 2 to 15 with inherited bone marrow failure, due to receive a stem cell transplant. The sample was PBMCs, taken before TCRalphabeta/CD19-depleted stem cell transplant. As DNA, the CDR3 is TGTGCCAGCAGTTCCTTCGACATGAACACTGAAGCTTTCTTT. Amino acid sequence: CASSSFDMNTEAFF.